This is a list of T cell receptor beta chains from one sample in a study of cytomegalovirus exposure and HLA in healthy donors. Libraries were prepared by immunoSEQ multiplex PCR; TCRdb keeps only in-frame clonotypes and omits some of them. The top ten hold approximately 3% of the sample, which has 87,000 or so clones, 64% seen once. Sequenced: PBMCs. The receptors come from a man aged 55 to 70 in good health and CMV-seronegative. Both conserved end residues are part of each CDR3. Each record gives: CDR3 length, J gene, V gene, CDR3 protein.

len: 13; j_gene: TRBJ1-1; v_gene: TRBV5-1; CDR3aa: CASSLDQGTEAFF
len: 12; j_gene: TRBJ2-7; v_gene: TRBV2; CDR3aa: CASSGQGYEQYF
len: 14; j_gene: .; v_gene: TRBV9; CDR3aa: CASSPDGDSYEQYF
len: 16; j_gene: TRBJ2-3; v_gene: TRBV5-1; CDR3aa: CASSPGTGGTADTQYF
len: 17; j_gene: TRBJ2-1; v_gene: TRBV13; CDR3aa: CASSLPGTGGAYNEQFF
len: 15; j_gene: TRBJ2-7; v_gene: TRBV11-2; CDR3aa: CASSGRTSWAYEQYF
len: 16; j_gene: TRBJ2-1; v_gene: TRBV28; CDR3aa: CASSLFSSGGGNEQFF
len: 13; j_gene: TRBJ2-2; v_gene: TRBV6-5; CDR3aa: CASSQQGRGELFF
len: 16; j_gene: TRBJ1-6; v_gene: TRBV7-2; CDR3aa: CASSSRGGAINSPLHF
len: 11; j_gene: TRBJ2-3; v_gene: TRBV28; CDR3aa: CASSFLDTQYF
len: 15; j_gene: TRBJ2-6; v_gene: TRBV29-1; CDR3aa: CSVQGSGSGANVLTF
len: 16; j_gene: TRBJ2-5; v_gene: TRBV2; CDR3aa: CASSATSGGAGETQYF
len: 13; j_gene: TRBJ1-6; v_gene: TRBV9; CDR3aa: CASSVGQDTPLHF
len: 16; j_gene: TRBJ1-1; v_gene: TRBV5-1; CDR3aa: CASSSGQGITFAEAFF
len: 18; j_gene: TRBJ2-5; v_gene: TRBV9; CDR3aa: CASSASMSSGTIQETQYF
len: 14; j_gene: TRBJ1-1; v_gene: TRBV5-1; CDR3aa: CASSSSGGNTEAFF
len: 16; j_gene: TRBJ2-7; v_gene: TRBV25-1; CDR3aa: CASSDPSGQGSYEQYF
len: 14; j_gene: TRBJ2-3; v_gene: TRBV6-5; CDR3aa: CASSFRRGSDTQYF
len: 15; j_gene: TRBJ2-2; v_gene: TRBV7-9; CDR3aa: CASSLGTANTGELFF
len: 17; j_gene: TRBJ2-2; v_gene: TRBV10-3; CDR3aa: CAISRAPLAGGTGELFF
len: 15; j_gene: TRBJ2-7; v_gene: TRBV7-8; CDR3aa: CASSPRRGTSYEQYF
len: 15; j_gene: TRBJ1-3; v_gene: TRBV11-2; CDR3aa: CASSPWTGTRNTIYF
len: 15; j_gene: TRBJ2-3; v_gene: TRBV12-5; CDR3aa: CASGSWTRDTDTQYF
len: 15; j_gene: TRBJ2-5; v_gene: TRBV5-6; CDR3aa: CASSVQGRYQETQYF
len: 13; j_gene: TRBJ1-1; v_gene: TRBV10-3; CDR3aa: CAISGQTNTEAFF
len: 18; j_gene: TRBJ2-3; v_gene: TRBV19; CDR3aa: CASSIALLAGVGADTQYF
len: 13; j_gene: TRBJ2-5; v_gene: TRBV27; CDR3aa: CASSMSAEQTQYF
len: 14; j_gene: TRBJ1-1; v_gene: TRBV7-2; CDR3aa: CASSLGTGAIEAFF
len: 15; j_gene: TRBJ2-7; v_gene: TRBV11-1; CDR3aa: CASSRRQGSSYEQYF
len: 15; j_gene: TRBJ1-3; v_gene: TRBV29-1; CDR3aa: CSVGRTASSGNTIYF
len: 15; j_gene: TRBJ2-3; v_gene: TRBV7-6; CDR3aa: CASSPPGTGADTQYF
len: 17; j_gene: TRBJ2-1; v_gene: TRBV21-1; CDR3aa: CASSPRPTGTLNNEQFF
len: 15; j_gene: TRBJ2-3; v_gene: TRBV9; CDR3aa: CASNPEARGTDTQYF
len: 16; j_gene: TRBJ2-3; v_gene: TRBV29-1; CDR3aa: CSVGGTSGDATDTQYF
len: 11; j_gene: TRBJ2-7; v_gene: TRBV5-1; CDR3aa: CASSSSYEQYF
len: 14; j_gene: TRBJ2-5; v_gene: TRBV28; CDR3aa: CASRLTGNRETQYF
len: 15; j_gene: TRBJ2-7; v_gene: TRBV18; CDR3aa: CASSHDTESSYEQYF
len: 14; j_gene: TRBJ2-3; v_gene: TRBV12-5; CDR3aa: CASGLWPVADTQYF
len: 12; j_gene: TRBJ2-7; v_gene: TRBV5-1; CDR3aa: CASSLNEYEQYF
len: 15; j_gene: TRBJ1-2; v_gene: TRBV5-5; CDR3aa: CASSLEVGVRNGYTF
len: 14; j_gene: TRBJ1-6; v_gene: TRBV28; CDR3aa: CASSYGTGDSPLHF
len: 14; j_gene: TRBJ2-7; v_gene: TRBV6-5; CDR3aa: CASSNTGGFYEQYF
len: 15; j_gene: TRBJ2-7; v_gene: TRBV15; CDR3aa: CATSRVTGVFREQYF
len: 14; j_gene: TRBJ1-4; v_gene: TRBV7-9; CDR3aa: CSSNRDSSNEKLFF
len: 15; j_gene: TRBJ1-2; v_gene: TRBV27; CDR3aa: CASSWPYQGSYGYTF
len: 13; j_gene: TRBJ1-1; v_gene: TRBV10-1; CDR3aa: CASSEQQGTEAFF
len: 13; j_gene: TRBJ1-4; v_gene: TRBV19; CDR3aa: CASSLEGLEKLFF
len: 15; j_gene: TRBJ1-2; v_gene: TRBV28; CDR3aa: CASRDTGRRTYGYTF
len: 14; j_gene: TRBJ1-2; v_gene: TRBV11-2; CDR3aa: CASSPVLAGGGYTF
len: 11; j_gene: TRBJ2-3; v_gene: TRBV6-5; CDR3aa: CASLRGDTQYF
len: 14; j_gene: TRBJ1-2; v_gene: TRBV19; CDR3aa: CASSPQMANYGYTF
len: 13; j_gene: TRBJ2-7; v_gene: TRBV6-1; CDR3aa: CASSEDSLVQQYF
len: 15; j_gene: TRBJ1-2; v_gene: TRBV2; CDR3aa: CASSERGQGLGGYTF
len: 16; j_gene: TRBJ2-3; v_gene: TRBV28; CDR3aa: CASSLTSGGSTDTQYF
len: 13; j_gene: TRBJ2-7; v_gene: TRBV5-1; CDR3aa: CASSPGDRHEQYF
len: 15; j_gene: TRBJ2-5; v_gene: TRBV28; CDR3aa: CASSLEWGDQETQYF
len: 15; j_gene: TRBJ2-5; v_gene: TRBV5-1; CDR3aa: CASSLQGGNSNTQYF
len: 13; j_gene: TRBJ1-5; v_gene: TRBV28; CDR3aa: CASSSGTAQPQHF
len: 13; j_gene: TRBJ1-2; v_gene: TRBV7-2; CDR3aa: CASSRGRGYGYTF
len: 13; j_gene: TRBJ2-5; v_gene: TRBV27; CDR3aa: CASSLNSQGTQYF